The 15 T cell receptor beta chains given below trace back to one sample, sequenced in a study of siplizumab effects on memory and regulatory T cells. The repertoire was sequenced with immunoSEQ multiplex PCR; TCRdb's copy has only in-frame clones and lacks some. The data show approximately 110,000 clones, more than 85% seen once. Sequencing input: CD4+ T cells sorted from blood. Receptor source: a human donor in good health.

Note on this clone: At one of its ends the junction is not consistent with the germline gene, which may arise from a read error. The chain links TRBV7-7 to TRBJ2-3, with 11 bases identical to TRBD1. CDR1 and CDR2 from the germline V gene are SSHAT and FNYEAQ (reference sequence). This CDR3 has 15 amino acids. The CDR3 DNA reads TGTGCTAGCAGCTTAGGACAGGGGGCGGCAGATACGCAGTATTTT. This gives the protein CASSLGQGAADTQYF. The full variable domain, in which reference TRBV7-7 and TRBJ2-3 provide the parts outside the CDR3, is GAGVSQSPRYKVTKRGQDVTLRCDPISSHATLYWYQQALGQGPEFLTYFNYEAQPDKSGLPSDRFSAERPEGSISTLTIQRTEQRDSAMYRCASSLGQGAADTQYFGPGTRLTVL.

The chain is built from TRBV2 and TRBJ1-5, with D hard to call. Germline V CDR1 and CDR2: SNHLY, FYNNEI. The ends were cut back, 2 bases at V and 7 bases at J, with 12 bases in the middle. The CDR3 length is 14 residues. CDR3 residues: CASSELMPNQPQHF. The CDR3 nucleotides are TGTGCCAGCAGTGAACTGATGCCAAACCAGCCCCAGCATTTT.

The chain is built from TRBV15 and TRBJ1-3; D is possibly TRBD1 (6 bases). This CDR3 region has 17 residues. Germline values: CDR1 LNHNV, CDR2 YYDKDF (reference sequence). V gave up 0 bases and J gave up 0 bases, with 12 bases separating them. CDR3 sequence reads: CATSRDLRGYSGNTIYF. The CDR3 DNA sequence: TGTGCCACCAGCAGAGATCTCAGGGGATACTCTGGAAACACCATATATTTT.

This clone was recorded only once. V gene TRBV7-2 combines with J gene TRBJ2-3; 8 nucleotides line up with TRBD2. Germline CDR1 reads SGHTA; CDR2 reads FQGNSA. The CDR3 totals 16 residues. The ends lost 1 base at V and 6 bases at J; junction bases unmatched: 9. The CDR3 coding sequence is TGTGCCAGCAGCTTAGACCCGGGAGGGCGGGCCGATACGCAGTATTTT. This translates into CASSLDPGGRADTQYF.

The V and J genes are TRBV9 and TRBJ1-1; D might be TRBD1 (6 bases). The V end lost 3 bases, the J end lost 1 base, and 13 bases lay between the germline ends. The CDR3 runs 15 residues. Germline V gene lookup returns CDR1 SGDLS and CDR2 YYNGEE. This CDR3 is CASSGNRAGNTEAFF. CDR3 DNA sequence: TGTGCCAGCAGCGGGAACAGGGCTGGGAACACTGAAGCTTTCTTT.

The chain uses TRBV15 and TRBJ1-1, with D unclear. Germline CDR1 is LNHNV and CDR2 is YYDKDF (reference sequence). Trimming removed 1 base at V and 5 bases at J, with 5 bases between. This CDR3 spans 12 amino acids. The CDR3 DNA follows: TGTGCCACCAGCAGAGGGAAGACTGAAGCTTTCTTT. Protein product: CATSRGKTEAFF.

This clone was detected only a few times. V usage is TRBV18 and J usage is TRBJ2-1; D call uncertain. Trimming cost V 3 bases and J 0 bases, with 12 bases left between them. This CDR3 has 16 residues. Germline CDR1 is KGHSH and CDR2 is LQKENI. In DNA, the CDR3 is TGTGCCAGCTCACCCAATCGGGCCTCCTCCTACAATGAGCAGTTCTTC. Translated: CASSPNRASSYNEQFF.

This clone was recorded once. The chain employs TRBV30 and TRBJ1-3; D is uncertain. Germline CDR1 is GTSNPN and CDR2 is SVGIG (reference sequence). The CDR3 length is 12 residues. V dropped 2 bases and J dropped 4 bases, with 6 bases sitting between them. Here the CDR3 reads CAWSPRGNTIYF. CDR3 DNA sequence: TGTGCCTGGAGTCCGAGGGGAAACACCATATATTTT.

CDR3 DNA: TGTGCCAGCAGCTTAAGGGGAGGGAGCACTGAAGCTTTCTTT. Translation: CASSLRGGSTEAFF. The gene calls are TRBV7-3 and TRBJ1-1; D call uncertain. CDR3 length equals 14 residues. V lost 1 base and J lost 4, with 10 bases in between. Germline V gene lookup returns CDR1 SGHTA and CDR2 FQGTGA.

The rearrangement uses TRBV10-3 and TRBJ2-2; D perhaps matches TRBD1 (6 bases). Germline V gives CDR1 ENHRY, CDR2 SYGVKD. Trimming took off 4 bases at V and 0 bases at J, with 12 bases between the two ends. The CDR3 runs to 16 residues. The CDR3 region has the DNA TGTGCCATCAGTGTTCAGGCAGGGGCGAACACCGGGGAGCTGTTTTTT. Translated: CAISVQAGANTGELFF.

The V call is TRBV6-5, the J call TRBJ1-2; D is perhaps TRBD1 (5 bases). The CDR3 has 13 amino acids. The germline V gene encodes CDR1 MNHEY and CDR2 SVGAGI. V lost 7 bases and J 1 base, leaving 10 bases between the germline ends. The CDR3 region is CASTAGHNYGYTF. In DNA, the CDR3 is TGTGCCAGCACCGCCGGACATAACTATGGCTACACCTTC.

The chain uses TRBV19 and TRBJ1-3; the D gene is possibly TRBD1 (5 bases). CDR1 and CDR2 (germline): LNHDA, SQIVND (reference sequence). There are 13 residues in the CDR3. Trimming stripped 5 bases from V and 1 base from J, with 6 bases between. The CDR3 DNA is TGTGCCAGTAGTCAGGGTTCTGGAAACACCATATATTTT. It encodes CASSQGSGNTIYF.

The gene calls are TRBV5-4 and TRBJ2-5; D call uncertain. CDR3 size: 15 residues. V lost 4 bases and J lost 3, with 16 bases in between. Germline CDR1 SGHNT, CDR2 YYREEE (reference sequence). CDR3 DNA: TGTGCCAGCAGCCGTTCCCTAGGTAGGGAAGAGACCCAGTACTTC. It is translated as CASSRSLGREETQYF.

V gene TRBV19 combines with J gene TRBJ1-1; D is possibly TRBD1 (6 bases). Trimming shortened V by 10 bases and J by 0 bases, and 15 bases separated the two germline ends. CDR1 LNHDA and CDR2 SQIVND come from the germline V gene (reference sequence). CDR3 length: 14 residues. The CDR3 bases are TGTGCCACGACTTGGGGGCGCATGAACACTGAAGCTTTCTTT. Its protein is CATTWGRMNTEAFF.

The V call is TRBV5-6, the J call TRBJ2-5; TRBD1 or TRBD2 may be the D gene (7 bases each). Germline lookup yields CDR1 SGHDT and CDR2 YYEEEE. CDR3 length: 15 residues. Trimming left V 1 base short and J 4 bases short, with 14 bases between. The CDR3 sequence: CASSLLQGGPETQYF. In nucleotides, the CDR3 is TGTGCCAGCAGCTTGCTCCAGGGGGGGCCAGAGACCCAGTACTTC.